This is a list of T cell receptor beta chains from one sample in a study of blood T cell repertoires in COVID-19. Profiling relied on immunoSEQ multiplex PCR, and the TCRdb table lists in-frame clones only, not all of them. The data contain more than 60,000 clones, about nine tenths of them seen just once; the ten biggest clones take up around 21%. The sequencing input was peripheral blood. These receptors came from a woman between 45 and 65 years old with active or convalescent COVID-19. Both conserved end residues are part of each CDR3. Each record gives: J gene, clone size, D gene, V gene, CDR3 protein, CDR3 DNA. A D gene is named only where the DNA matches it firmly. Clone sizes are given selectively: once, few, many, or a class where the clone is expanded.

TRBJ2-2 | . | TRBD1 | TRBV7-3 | CASSPTGQPTGELFF | TGTGCCAGCAGCCCGACGGGACAGCCCACCGGGGAGCTGTTTTTT
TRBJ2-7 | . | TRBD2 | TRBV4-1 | CASSSPFSGSVQSEQYF | TGCGCCAGCAGCTCTCCGTTTAGCGGGAGTGTTCAGAGCGAGCAGTACTTC
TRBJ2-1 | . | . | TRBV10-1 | CASSDNAALARQFF | TGCGCCAGCAGTGATAACGCCGCCCTAGCAAGGCAGTTCTTC
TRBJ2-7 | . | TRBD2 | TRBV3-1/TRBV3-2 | CASSGGLATYEQYF | TGTGCCAGCAGCGGGGGACTAGCGACGTACGAGCAGTACTTC
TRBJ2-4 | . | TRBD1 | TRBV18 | CASSLTGQGENIQYF | TGTGCCAGCTCACTTACCGGACAGGGGGAAAACATTCAGTACTTC
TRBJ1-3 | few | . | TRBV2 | CASSDRTSGNTIYF | TGTGCCAGCAGTGACCGGACATCTGGAAACACCATATATTTT
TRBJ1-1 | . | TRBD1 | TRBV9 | CASSDRQGGTEAFF | TGTGCCAGCAGCGATCGACAGGGGGGCACTGAAGCTTTCTTT
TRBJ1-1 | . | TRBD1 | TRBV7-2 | CASSLFRRVGQGQTEAFF | TGTGCCAGCAGCTTATTCCGTCGAGTCGGACAGGGGCAAACTGAAGCTTTCTTT
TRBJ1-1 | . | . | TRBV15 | CATSRDRGSEAFF | TGTGCCACCAGCAGAGATCGGGGGTCTGAAGCTTTCTTT
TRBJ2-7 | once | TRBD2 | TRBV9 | CASSVGTSGDYEQYF | TGTGCCAGCAGCGTCGGGACTAGCGGGGACTACGAGCAGTACTTC
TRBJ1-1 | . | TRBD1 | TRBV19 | CASSPRQGSAEAFF | TGTGCCAGTAGTCCACGACAGGGGTCGGCTGAAGCTTTCTTT
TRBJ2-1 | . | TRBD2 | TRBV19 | CASHSLAAMYEQFF | TGTGCCAGTCACTCACTAGCGGCTATGTATGAGCAGTTCTTC
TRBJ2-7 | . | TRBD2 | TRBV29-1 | CSATSGISYEQYF | TGCAGCGCGACTAGCGGGATCTCCTACGAGCAGTACTTC
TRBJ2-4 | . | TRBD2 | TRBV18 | CASSPVAGGIIAKNIQYF | TGTGCCAGCTCACCAGTAGCGGGAGGAATTATAGCCAAAAACATTCAGTACTTC
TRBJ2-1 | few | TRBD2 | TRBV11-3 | CASSLEGREGLDEQFF | TGTGCCAGCAGCTTAGAGGGTCGGGAGGGCCTGGATGAGCAGTTCTTC
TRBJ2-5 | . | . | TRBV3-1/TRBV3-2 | CASSRQPSSSGETQYF | TGTGCCAGCAGCCGACAACCGTCTAGCTCGGGAGAGACCCAGTACTTC
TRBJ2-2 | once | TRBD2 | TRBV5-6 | CASRPLAGVNTGELFF | TGTGCCAGCAGACCACTAGCGGGAGTGAACACCGGGGAGCTGTTTTTT
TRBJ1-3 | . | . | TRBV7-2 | CASSLDPRDTIYF | TGTGCCAGCAGCTTAGATCCCAGGGACACCATATATTTT
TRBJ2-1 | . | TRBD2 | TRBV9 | CASSAIAGVSYNEQFF | TGTGCCAGCAGCGCAATAGCGGGAGTCTCCTACAATGAGCAGTTCTTC
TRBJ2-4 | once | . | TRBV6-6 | CASSYAAGPAKNIQYF | TGTGCCAGCAGTTACGCGGCAGGGCCAGCCAAAAACATTCAGTACTTC
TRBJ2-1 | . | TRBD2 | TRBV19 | CASRDRTSGYNEQFF | TGTGCCAGTAGAGACAGGACTAGCGGCTACAATGAGCAGTTCTTC
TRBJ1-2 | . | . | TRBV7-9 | CASSLDGTFSYGYTF | TGTGCCAGCAGCTTAGACGGTACCTTTAGCTATGGCTACACCTTC
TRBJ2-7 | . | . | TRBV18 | CASSPPLVPNEQYF | TGTGCCAGCTCACCACCGCTAGTTCCCAACGAGCAGTACTTC
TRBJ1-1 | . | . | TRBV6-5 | CASSLQGTTEAFF | TGTGCCAGCAGCCTACAGGGTACGACTGAAGCTTTCTTT
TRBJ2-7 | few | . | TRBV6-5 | CASSSPGQRYEQYF | TGTGCCAGCAGTTCCCCGGGTCAGCGTTACGAGCAGTACTTC
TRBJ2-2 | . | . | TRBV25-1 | CASSALTGELFF | TGTGCCAGCAGTGCCCTCACCGGGGAGCTGTTTTTT
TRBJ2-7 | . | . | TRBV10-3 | CAISVGGATEIYEQYF | TGTGCCATCAGTGTAGGGGGGGCAACAGAGATCTACGAGCAGTACTTC
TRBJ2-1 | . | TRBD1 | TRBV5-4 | CASSLRVQGHYNEQFF | TGTGCCAGCAGCTTGAGAGTACAGGGGCACTACAATGAGCAGTTCTTC
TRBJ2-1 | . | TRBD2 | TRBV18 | CASSPGTSGAYNEQFF | TGTGCCAGCTCACCAGGGACTAGCGGGGCCTACAATGAGCAGTTCTTC
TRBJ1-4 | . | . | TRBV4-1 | CASSAPGTLEKLFF | TGCGCCAGCAGCGCCCCCGGGACACTCGAAAAACTGTTTTTT
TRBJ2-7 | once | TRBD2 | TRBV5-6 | CASRFGLSGSQYEQYF | TGTGCCAGCAGATTCGGTCTTAGCGGGAGTCAGTACGAGCAGTACTTC
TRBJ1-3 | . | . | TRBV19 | CASSILRDNLSGNTIYF | TGTGCCAGTAGTATACTACGGGACAATCTTTCTGGAAACACCATATATTTT
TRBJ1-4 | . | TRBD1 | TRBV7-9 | CASSLGDRALEKLFF | TGTGCCAGCAGCCTCGGGGACAGGGCCCTGGAAAAACTGTTTTTT
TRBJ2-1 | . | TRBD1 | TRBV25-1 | CASSDGDRGLNEQFF | TGTGCCAGCAGTGACGGGGACAGGGGGCTCAATGAGCAGTTCTTC
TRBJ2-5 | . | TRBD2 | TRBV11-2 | CASSPLVRAGGETQYF | TGTGCCAGCAGCCCGCTAGTTCGAGCGGGAGGAGAGACCCAGTACTTC
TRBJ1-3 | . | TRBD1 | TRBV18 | CASSSTQGAVRRSGGNTIYF | TGTGCCAGCTCATCCACTCAGGGGGCGGTCAGACGGTCAGGAGGAAACACCATATATTTT
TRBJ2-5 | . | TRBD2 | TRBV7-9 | CASSGLAGGGQETQYF | TGTGCCAGCAGCGGTCTAGCGGGAGGTGGCCAAGAGACCCAGTACTTC
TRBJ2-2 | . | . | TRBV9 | CASSSRSNTGELFF | TGTGCCAGCAGCTCCCGTTCGAACACCGGGGAGCTGTTTTTT
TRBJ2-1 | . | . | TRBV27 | CASSFMAYSYNEQFF | TGTGCCAGCAGTTTCATGGCTTACTCCTACAATGAGCAGTTCTTC
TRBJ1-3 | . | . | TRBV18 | CASSPQTGVTSGNTIYF | TGTGCCAGCTCACCCCAGACAGGAGTGACCTCTGGAAACACCATATATTTT
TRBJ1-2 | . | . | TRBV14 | CASSQGRNYGYTF | TGTGCCAGCAGCCAAGGCAGGAACTATGGCTACACCTTC